The clone carrying this T cell receptor beta chain was seen a handful of times. These data are taken from a study of blood T cells in healthy people across ages. Turning to the study itself: Every two T cells gave about one barcoded beta molecule via template switching.

Germline V lookup: CDR1 SEHNR, CDR2 FQNEAQ (reference sequence). This CDR3 contains 16 residues. The V and J ends lost 5 bases and 2 bases, in that order; junction bases with no gene match: 10. The authors ran a second PCR of about 6 to 12 cycles using a sample-barcoded 5' primer and a J-beta primer mix. TCRdb redid the calling of the 5' RACE reads with MiXCR, one entry per CDR3 protein. The data show 750,000 to 950,000 distinct CDR3 sequences, roughly 24% seen once. Researchers collected about 9.1 milliliters of peripheral blood from every single donor. The sample also formed part of further work on T cells of mothers and their children.

Input material: blood. This chain joins TRBV7-9 and TRBJ1-2; the match to TRBD1 covers 8 bases. This TCR was recovered from a boy under 18 in good health. CDR3 sequence: CASSQGAGAGNYGYTF. Written as DNA, the CDR3 is TGTGCCAGCAGCCAGGGGGCAGGGGCAGGAAACTATGGCTACACCTTC.